Listed below are T cell receptor beta chains from one sample, sequenced in a study of blood T cell repertoires in COVID-19. Sequencing was performed with immunoSEQ multiplex PCR; in TCRdb, only in-frame clones are kept and a portion is missing. This sample has some 96,000 clones, with approximately 87% found just once. Sequences were obtained from peripheral blood. These receptors all come from a human donor in a cohort sampled during active COVID-19. Each CDR3 is given with its conserved first and last residue. The order of the fields is clone size, J gene, V gene, D gene, CDR3 DNA, CDR3 protein. A D gene is named only where the DNA matches it firmly. Clone size is shown for a subset of rows, as once, few, many or a class of expanded clone.

>-|TRBJ1-4|TRBV2|-
TGTGCCAGCAGTCGGACAGTTTTAGAAAAACTGTTTTTT
CASSRTVLEKLFF
>-|TRBJ1-5|TRBV29-1|-
TGCAGCGTGAGGGAATCGGGTCAGCCCCAGCATTTT
CSVRESGQPQHF
>-|TRBJ2-3|TRBV5-4|TRBD2
TGTGCCAGCAGCTCAAGTAGCGGGTTCGGGGATACGCAGTATTTT
CASSSSSGFGDTQYF
>-|TRBJ1-2|TRBV6-5|TRBD1
TGTGCCAGCAGTTCACCGGGACAGGGTAACTATGGCTACACCTTC
CASSSPGQGNYGYTF
>-|TRBJ2-7|TRBV7-9|-
TGTGCCAGCAGCATACAGGACCTTGGGGGCGTTAGCTCCTACGAGCAGTACTTC
CASSIQDLGGVSSYEQYF
>-|TRBJ2-2|TRBV7-9|TRBD2
TGTGCCAGCAGCTTAACTAGCGGGAGCACCGGGGAGCTGTTTTTT
CASSLTSGSTGELFF
>-|TRBJ1-4|TRBV7-9|-
TGTGCCAGCAGCCCGGGACAAGATAATGAAAAACTGTTTTTT
CASSPGQDNEKLFF
>-|TRBJ2-1|TRBV18|TRBD1
TGTGCCAGCTCACCACCTAGCCCGGGACAGGGAAGTGAGCAGTTCTTC
CASSPPSPGQGSEQFF
>few|TRBJ1-2|TRBV3-1/TRBV3-2|TRBD1
TGTGCCAGCAGCACCCGGACAGGGGGAGGCTATGGCTACACCTTC
CASSTRTGGGYGYTF
>-|TRBJ2-7|TRBV3-1/TRBV3-2|TRBD2
TGTGCCAGCAGCCAAGATCGGGGGGGGAGAAGGAACGAGCAGTACTTC
CASSQDRGGRRNEQYF
>-|TRBJ1-4|TRBV25-1|-
TGTGCCAGCAGTGAAAACCTGGGCATGGCACTGTTTTTT
CASSENLGMALFF
>-|TRBJ2-1|TRBV7-3|TRBD1
TGTGCCAGCAGCTTAATGGGCAGGGGGCCTTCCTTTTCCTACAATGAGCAGTTCTTC
CASSLMGRGPSFSYNEQFF
>-|TRBJ2-7|TRBV28|-
TGTGCCAGCAGTTTATGGGCCTCATCCTACGAGCAGTACTTC
CASSLWASSYEQYF
>-|TRBJ1-3|TRBV30|-
TGTGCCTGGAGTGTACGCGGTCCTGGAAACACCATATATTTT
CAWSVRGPGNTIYF
>-|TRBJ1-4|TRBV7-2|-
TGTGCCAGCAGCCCTCAAGGTCACAGTGAAAAACTGTTTTTT
CASSPQGHSEKLFF
>-|TRBJ2-7|TRBV19|TRBD2
TGTGCCAGTAGTATCCCCCCGACTAGCGGGGCTTCCTACGAGCAGTACTTC
CASSIPPTSGASYEQYF
>-|TRBJ1-1|TRBV19|-
TGTGCCAGTAGGGGCCTGAACACTGAAGCTTTCTTT
CASRGLNTEAFF
>-|TRBJ1-1|TRBV30|-
TGTGCCTGGAGTGTCTCCGAGTACACTGAAGCTTTCTTT
CAWSVSEYTEAFF
>-|TRBJ1-6|TRBV3-1/TRBV3-2|TRBD1
TGTGCCAGCAGCCAAGGGACAGGGGGTAGTAATTCACCCCTCCACTTT
CASSQGTGGSNSPLHF
>-|TRBJ2-2|TRBV2|TRBD2
TGTGCCAGCAGGGGACTAGCGGGAGCCAACACCGGGGAGCTGTTTTTT
CASRGLAGANTGELFF
>-|TRBJ2-1|TRBV4-1|TRBD2
TGCGCCAGCAGCCGGCTAGCGGGAGGGCTCGGGTACAATGAGCAGTTCTTC
CASSRLAGGLGYNEQFF
>-|TRBJ1-1|TRBV19|TRBD1
TGTGCCAGTAGAGGACAGGGGTCCACTGAAGCTTTCTTT
CASRGQGSTEAFF
>-|TRBJ2-7|TRBV18|TRBD1
TGTGCCAGCTCACCAGCCGGGACAGGGGCCATCGAGCAGTACTTC
CASSPAGTGAIEQYF
>-|TRBJ2-7|TRBV13|TRBD1
TGTGCCAGCAGTTACGACAGGGGGGACGAGCAGTACTTC
CASSYDRGDEQYF